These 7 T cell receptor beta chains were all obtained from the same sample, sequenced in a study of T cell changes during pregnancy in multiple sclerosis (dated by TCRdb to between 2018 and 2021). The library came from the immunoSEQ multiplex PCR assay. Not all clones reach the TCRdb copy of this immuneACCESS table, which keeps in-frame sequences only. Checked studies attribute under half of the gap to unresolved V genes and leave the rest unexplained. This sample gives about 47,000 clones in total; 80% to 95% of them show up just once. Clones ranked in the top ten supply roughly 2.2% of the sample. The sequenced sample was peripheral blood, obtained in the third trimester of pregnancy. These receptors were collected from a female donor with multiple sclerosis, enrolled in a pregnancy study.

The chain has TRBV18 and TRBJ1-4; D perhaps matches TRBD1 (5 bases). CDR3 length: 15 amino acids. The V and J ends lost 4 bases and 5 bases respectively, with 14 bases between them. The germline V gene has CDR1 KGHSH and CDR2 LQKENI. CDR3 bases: TGTGCCAGCTCACGGAGTCGGGACTCGAATGAAAAACTGTTTTTT. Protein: CASSRSRDSNEKLFF. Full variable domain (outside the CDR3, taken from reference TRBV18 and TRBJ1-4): NAGVMQNPRHLVRRRGQEARLRCSPMKGHSHVYWYRQLPEEGLKFMVYLQKENIIDESGMPKERFSAEFPKEGPSILRIQQVVRGDSAAYFCASSRSRDSNEKLFFGSGTQLSVL.

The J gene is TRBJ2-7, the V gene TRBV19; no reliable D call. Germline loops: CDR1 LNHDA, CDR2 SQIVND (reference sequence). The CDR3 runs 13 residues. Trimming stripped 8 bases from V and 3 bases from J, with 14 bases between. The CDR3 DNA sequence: TGTGCCAGTGCCCTTACAGATGACTACGAGCAGTACTTC. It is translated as CASALTDDYEQYF.

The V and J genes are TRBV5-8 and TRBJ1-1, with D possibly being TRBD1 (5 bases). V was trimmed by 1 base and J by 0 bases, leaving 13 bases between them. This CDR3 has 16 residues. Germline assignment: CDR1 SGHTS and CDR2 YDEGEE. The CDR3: CASSLRGRTLNTEAFF. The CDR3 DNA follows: TGTGCCAGCAGCTTGAGGGGTCGGACACTGAACACTGAAGCTTTCTTT.

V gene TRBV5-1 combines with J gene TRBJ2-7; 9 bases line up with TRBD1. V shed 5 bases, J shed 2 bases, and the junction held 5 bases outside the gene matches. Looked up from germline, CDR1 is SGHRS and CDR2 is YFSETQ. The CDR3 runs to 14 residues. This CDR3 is CASRSRTGAYEQYF. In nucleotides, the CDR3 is TGCGCCAGCAGGAGTCGGACAGGGGCCTACGAGCAGTACTTC.

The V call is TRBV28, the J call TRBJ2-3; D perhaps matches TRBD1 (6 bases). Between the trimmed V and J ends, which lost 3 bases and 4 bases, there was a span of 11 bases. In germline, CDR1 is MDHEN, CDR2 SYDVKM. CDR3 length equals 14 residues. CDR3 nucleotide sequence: TGTGCCAGCAGTTTCGCAGGGGAAGCAGATACGCAGTATTTT. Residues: CASSFAGEADTQYF.

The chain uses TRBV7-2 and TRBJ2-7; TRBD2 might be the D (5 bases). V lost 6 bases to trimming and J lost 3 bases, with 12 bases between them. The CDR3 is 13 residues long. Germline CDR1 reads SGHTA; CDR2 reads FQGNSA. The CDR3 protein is CASSYEGSYEQYF. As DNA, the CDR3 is TGTGCCAGCAGTTATGAGGGTAGCTACGAGCAGTACTTC.

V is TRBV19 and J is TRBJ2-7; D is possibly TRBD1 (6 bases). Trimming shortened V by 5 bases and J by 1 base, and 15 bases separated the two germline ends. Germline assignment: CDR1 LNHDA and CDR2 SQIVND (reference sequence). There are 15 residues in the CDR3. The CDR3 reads CASSPRTAKSYEQYF. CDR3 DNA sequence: TGTGCCAGTAGTCCCCGGACAGCTAAATCCTACGAGCAGTACTTC.